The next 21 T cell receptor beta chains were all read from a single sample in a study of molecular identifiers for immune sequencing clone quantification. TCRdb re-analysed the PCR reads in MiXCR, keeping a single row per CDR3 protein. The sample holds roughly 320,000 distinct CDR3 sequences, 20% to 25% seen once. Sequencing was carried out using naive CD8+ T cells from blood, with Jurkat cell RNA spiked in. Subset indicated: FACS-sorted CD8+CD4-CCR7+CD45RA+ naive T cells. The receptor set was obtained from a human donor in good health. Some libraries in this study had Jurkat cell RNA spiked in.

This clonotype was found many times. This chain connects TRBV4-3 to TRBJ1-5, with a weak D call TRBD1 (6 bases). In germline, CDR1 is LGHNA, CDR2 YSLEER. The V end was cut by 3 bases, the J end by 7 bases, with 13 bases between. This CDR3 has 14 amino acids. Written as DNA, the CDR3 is TGCGCCAGCAGCCAGAATTCAGGGGAACAGCCCCAGCATTTT. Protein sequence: CASSQNSGEQPQHF.

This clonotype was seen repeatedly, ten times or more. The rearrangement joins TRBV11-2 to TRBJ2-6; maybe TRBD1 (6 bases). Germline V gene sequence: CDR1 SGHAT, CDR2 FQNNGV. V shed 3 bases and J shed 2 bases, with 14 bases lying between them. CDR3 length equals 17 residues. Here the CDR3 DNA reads TGTGCCAGCAGCTTGACAGGTTCCTTCACTGGGGCCAACGTCCTGACTTTC. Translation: CASSLTGSFTGANVLTF.

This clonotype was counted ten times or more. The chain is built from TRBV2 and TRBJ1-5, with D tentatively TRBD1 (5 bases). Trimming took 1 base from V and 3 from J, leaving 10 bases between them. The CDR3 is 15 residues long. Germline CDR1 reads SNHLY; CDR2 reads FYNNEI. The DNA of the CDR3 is TGTGCCAGCAGTGAAGAAGACAGTCTCAATCAGCCCCAGCATTTT. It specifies CASSEEDSLNQPQHF.

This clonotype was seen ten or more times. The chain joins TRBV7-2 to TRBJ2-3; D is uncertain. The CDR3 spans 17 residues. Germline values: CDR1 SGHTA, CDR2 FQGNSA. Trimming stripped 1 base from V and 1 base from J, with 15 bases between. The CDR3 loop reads CASSLVVYPLGTDTQYF. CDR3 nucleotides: TGTGCCAGCAGCTTAGTGGTCTACCCCCTGGGCACAGATACGCAGTATTTT.

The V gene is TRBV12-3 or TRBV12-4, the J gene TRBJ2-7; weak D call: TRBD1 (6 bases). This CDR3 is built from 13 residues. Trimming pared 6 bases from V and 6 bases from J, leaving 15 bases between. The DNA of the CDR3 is TGTGCCAGCAGAAAACAGGGTTTCTGCGAGCAGTACTTC. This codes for CASRKQGFCEQYF.

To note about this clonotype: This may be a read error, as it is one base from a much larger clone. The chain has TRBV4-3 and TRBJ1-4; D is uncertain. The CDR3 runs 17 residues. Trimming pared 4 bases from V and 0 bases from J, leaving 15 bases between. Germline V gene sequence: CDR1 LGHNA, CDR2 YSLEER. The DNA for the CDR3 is TGCGCCAGCAGCCCGTTTTACAGCGAAGCAACTAATGAAAAACTGTTTTTT. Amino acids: CASSPFYSEATNEKLFF.

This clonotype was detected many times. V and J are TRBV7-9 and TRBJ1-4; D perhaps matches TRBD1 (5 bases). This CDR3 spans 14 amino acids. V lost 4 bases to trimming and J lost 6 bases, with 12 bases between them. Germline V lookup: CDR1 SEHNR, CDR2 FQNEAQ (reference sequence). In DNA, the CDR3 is TGTGCCAGCAGCTCCTGGGACGAAGATGAAAAACTGTTTTTT. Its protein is CASSSWDEDEKLFF.

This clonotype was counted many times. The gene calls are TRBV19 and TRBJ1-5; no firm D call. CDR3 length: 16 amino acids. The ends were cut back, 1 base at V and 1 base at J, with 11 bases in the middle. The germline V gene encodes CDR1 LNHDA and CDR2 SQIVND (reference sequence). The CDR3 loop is CASSIGSRGSNQPQHF. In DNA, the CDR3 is TGTGCCAGTAGTATAGGGTCGCGCGGAAGCAATCAGCCCCAGCATTTT.

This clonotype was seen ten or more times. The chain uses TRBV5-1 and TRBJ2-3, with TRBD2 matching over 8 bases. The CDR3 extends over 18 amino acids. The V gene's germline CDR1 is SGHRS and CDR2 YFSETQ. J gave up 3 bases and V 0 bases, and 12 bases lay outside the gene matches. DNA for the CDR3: TGCGCCAGCAGCTTGGAGGTGTTAGCGGGGTTAATGACAGATACGCAGTATTTT. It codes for CASSLEVLAGLMTDTQYF.

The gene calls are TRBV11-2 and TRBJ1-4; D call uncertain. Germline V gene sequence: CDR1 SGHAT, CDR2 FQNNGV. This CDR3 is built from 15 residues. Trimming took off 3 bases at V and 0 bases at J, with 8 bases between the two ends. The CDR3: CASSFAAATNEKLFF. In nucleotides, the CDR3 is TGTGCCAGCAGCTTTGCGGCAGCAACTAATGAAAAACTGTTTTTT. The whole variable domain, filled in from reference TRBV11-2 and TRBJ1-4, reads EAGVAQSPRYKIIEKRQSVAFWCNPISGHATLYWYQQILGQGPKLLIQFQNNGVVDDSQLPKDRFSAERLKGVDSTLKIQPAKLEDSAVYLCASSFAAATNEKLFFGSGTQLSVL.

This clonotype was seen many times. Written as DNA, the CDR3 is TGCGCCAGCAGCCAAGAAGAAGGATACGATGAAGCTTTCTTT. Amino acid sequence: CASSQEEGYDEAFF. This sequence joins TRBV4-1 and TRBJ1-1; no clear D. Germline V gives CDR1 MGHRA, CDR2 YSYEKL. The germline V and J ends were trimmed by 0 bases and 7 bases, with 12 bases remaining between them. This CDR3 contains 14 residues.

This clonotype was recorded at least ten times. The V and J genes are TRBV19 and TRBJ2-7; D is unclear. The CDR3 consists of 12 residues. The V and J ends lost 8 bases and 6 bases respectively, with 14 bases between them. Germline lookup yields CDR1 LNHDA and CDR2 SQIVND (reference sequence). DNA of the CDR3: TGTGCCAGTGTTTCCCCACCGGGCGAGCAGTACTTC. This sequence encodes CASVSPPGEQYF.

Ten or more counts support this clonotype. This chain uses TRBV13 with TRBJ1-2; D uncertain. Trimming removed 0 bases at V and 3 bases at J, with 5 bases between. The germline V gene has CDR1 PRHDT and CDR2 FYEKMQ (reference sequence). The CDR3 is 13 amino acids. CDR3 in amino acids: CASSLGGYYGYTF. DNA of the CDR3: TGTGCCAGCAGCTTAGGCGGATACTATGGCTACACCTTC.

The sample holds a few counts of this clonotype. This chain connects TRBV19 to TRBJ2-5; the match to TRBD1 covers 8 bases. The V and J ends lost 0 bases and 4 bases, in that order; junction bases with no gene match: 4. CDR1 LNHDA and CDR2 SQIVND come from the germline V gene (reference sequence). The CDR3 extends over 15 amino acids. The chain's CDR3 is CASSIEGQAAETQYF. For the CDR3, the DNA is TGTGCCAGTAGTATAGAGGGACAGGCGGCAGAGACCCAGTACTTC.

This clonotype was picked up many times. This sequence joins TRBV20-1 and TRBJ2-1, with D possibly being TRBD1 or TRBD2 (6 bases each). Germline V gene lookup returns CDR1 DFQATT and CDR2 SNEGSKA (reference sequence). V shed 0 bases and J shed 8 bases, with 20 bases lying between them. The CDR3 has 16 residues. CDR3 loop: CSARDTDQGRLDEQFF. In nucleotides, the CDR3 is TGCAGTGCTAGAGATACAGATCAGGGGAGGTTGGATGAGCAGTTCTTC.

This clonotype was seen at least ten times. The CDR3 nucleotides read TGCAGTGCAGACTCAAGGGACGGCACCGGGGAGCTGTTTTTT. Translating it yields CSADSRDGTGELFF. The gene calls are TRBV20-1 and TRBJ2-2, with D perhaps assigned TRBD1 or TRBD2 (5 bases each). The CDR3 has 14 residues. V was cut by 6 bases and J by 4 bases, with 15 bases left in between. Germline lookup yields CDR1 DFQATT and CDR2 SNEGSKA (reference sequence).

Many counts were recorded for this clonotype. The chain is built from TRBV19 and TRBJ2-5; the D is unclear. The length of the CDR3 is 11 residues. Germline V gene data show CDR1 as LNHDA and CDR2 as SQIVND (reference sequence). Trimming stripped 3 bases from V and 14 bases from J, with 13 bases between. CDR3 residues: CASSIGLLVYF. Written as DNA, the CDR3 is TGTGCCAGTAGTATCGGGCTCCTAGTTTACTTC.

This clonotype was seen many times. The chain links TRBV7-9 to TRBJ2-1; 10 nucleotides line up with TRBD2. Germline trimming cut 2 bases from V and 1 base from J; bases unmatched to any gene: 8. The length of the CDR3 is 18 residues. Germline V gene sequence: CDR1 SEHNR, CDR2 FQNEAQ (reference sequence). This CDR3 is CASSLPSGRAMSYNEQFF. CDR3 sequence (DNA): TGTGCCAGCAGCTTACCTAGCGGGAGAGCCATGTCCTACAATGAGCAGTTCTTC. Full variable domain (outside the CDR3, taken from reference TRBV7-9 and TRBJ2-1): DTGVSQNPRHKITKRGQNVTFRCDPISEHNRLYWYRQTLGQGPEFLTYFQNEAQLEKSRLLSDRFSAERPKGSFSTLEIQRTEQGDSAMYLCASSLPSGRAMSYNEQFFGPGTRLTVL.

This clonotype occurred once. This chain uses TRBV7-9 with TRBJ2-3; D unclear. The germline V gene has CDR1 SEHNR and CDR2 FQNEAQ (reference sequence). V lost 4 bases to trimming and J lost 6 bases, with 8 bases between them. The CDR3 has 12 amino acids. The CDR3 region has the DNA TGTGCCAGCAGCTCCAAGGGTGATACGCAGTATTTT. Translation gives CASSSKGDTQYF.

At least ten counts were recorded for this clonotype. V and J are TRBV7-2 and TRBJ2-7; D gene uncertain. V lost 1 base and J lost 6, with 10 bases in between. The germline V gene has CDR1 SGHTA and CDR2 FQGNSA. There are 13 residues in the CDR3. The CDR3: CASSLVPLREQYF. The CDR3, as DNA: TGTGCCAGCAGCTTAGTCCCGTTGCGCGAGCAGTACTTC.

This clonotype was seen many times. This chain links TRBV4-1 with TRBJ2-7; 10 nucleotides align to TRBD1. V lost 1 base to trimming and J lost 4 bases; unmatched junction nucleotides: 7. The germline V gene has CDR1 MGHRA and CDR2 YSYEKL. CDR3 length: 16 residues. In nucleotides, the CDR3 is TGCGCCAGCAGCCAAGGTGCCGGGACAGGGGAGTACGAGCAGTACTTC. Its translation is CASSQGAGTGEYEQYF.